The source of this T cell receptor beta chain is a study of T cell responses to AZD1222 COVID-19 vaccine. Germline V lookup: CDR1 ENHRY, CDR2 SYGVKD. V was clipped by 4 bases and J by 4 bases; unmatched bases: 1. The CDR3 covers 14 residues. General study points: The peak T cell response came first, and repertoires were sampled only after it. Most donors were white British and more were female, and clonal diversity was possibly underestimated.

The method was immunoSEQ multiplex PCR; TCRdb's version includes in-frame clones alone and lacks a portion of them. Here the sample spans over 85,000 clones, around 90% being singletons. As concerns this clone: Its antigen is as yet unknown.

The source of this sequence is an adult in good health. The chain couples TRBV10-3 to TRBJ1-5, with 10 bases that match TRBD1. Source: peripheral blood, taken on day 0 of AZD1222 vaccination. As DNA, the CDR3 is TGTGCCATCAGTGGGGGACAGGGGAATCAGCCCCAGCATTTT. Its translation is CAISGGQGNQPQHF.